This T cell receptor beta chain derives from a study of blood T cell repertoires in COVID-19. With 4 bases removed from V and 5 bases from J, the gap between germline ends came to 13 bases. Germline loops: CDR1 SGHTA, CDR2 FQGTGA. The CDR3 runs 14 residues. The protocol was immunoSEQ multiplex PCR, while the TCRdb copy is restricted to in-frame clones and leaves out a portion. There are fewer than 180,000 clones in the sample; approximately 88% occur only once, and 2.2% lies in the top ten. The clonotype originates from a man between 65 and 85 years old with acute or convalescent COVID-19. Sequencing was performed on peripheral blood. The J gene is TRBJ2-3, the V gene TRBV7-3; TRBD2 might be the D (6 bases). The CDR3 coding sequence is TGTGCCAGCAGCTCCCGCGGAGGGCAAGATACGCAGTATTTT. Amino acid sequence: CASSSRGGQDTQYF.